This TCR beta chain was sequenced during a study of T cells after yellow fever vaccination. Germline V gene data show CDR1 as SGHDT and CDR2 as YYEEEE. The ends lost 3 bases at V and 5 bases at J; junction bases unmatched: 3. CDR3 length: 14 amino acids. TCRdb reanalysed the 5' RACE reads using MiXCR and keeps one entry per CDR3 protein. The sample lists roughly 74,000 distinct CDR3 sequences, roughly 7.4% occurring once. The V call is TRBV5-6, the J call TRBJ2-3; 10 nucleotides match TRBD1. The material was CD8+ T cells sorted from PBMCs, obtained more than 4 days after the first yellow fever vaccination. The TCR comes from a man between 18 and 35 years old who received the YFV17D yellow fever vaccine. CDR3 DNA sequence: TGTGCCAGCAGCTCGGGACAGGGGATAGATACGCAGTATTTT. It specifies CASSSGQGIDTQYF. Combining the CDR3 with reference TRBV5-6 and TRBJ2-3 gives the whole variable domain DAGVTQSPTHLIKTRGQQVTLRCSPKSGHDTVSWYQQALGQGPQFIFQYYEEEERQRGNFPDRFSGHQFPNYSSELNVNALLLGDSALYLCASSSGQGIDTQYFGPGTRLTVL.